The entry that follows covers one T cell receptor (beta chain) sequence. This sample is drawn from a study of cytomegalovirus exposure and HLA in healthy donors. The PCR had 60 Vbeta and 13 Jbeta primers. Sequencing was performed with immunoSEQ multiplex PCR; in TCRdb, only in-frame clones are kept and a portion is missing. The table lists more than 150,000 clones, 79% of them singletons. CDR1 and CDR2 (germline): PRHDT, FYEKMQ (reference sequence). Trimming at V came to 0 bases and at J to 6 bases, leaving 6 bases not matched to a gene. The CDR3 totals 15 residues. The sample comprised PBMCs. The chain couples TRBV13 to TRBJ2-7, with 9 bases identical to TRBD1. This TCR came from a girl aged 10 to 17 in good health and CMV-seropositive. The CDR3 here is CASSLGDRGAGEQYF. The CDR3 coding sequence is TGTGCCAGCAGCTTAGGAGACAGGGGGGCGGGCGAGCAGTACTTC.